This T cell receptor beta chain is from a study of shared clonotypes between healthy human individuals (dated by TCRdb to 2018 to 2020). A note on the overall study: A couple of women and three men aged 18 to 49 years were included in the cohort. Libraries were prepared and TCR repertoires were sequenced by different laboratories using diverse techniques, in order to increase sequencing depth and limit assay-specific biases. Leukapheresis yielded between about 0.94 and 8.9 billion PBMCs per donor. For each donor, CD4 naive and CD4 memory were each run on three plates, CD8 naive on two plates, and CD8 memory on one plate. The study deeply sequenced blood TCR repertoires of about five healthy adults to estimate repertoire size and the extent of clonotype sharing between individuals. The full study reports these points: Compared with non-shared clonotypes, clonotypes shared by all four sorted-subset donors had higher generation probabilities. The genetic and exposure-history diversity represented was limited by the small number of donors. Rarefaction of sorted-subset datasets indicated incomplete sequencing despite the large sequencing depth. When a handful of donors were compared, the shared fraction of clonotypes was around 5% for naive CD4, 3.5% to 4% for naive CD8, 2.3% for memory CD4, and roughly 0.4% for memory CD8. Naive subsets generally had larger estimated clonotype richness than memory subsets. Sampling was restricted to blood, and TCR repertoires in tissue are likely to differ from TCR repertoires in blood. Pairwise subsampling led to the expectation that sequencing depth would affect the degree of clonotype sharing among donors.

In regard to this clone: Its binding antigen is unknown. No much larger clone is present one base from it, and per-base qualities are unavailable. This sample includes further DNA sequences coding for the same CDR3.

Using the deep immunoSEQ assay, TCR CDR3 regions were amplified from genomic DNA by multiplex PCR. For each cell subset, the extracted genomic DNA was distributed evenly across all wells of several immunoSEQ 96-well plates, and each plate served as one replicate. Each replicate PCR for sorted subsets received about 0.2 ug genomic DNA, equal to about 30,000 T cell genomes. The purified libraries were quantified using a Qubit 3.0 fluorometer, sized with a Bioanalyzer 2100, and then quantified again using the KAPA Library Quantification kit. Each immunoSEQ 96-well plate was sequenced on its own single-read 150-cycle Illumina NextSeq 550 flow cell. The paper's processing steps were these. Because the immunoSEQ output included only junctional sequences and no quality scores, the filtering could not be the same as the filtering used for full-length reads. Sequences were annotated with PyIR, a Python wrapper for IgBLAST v1.9, and V/J genes and CDR3 were assigned using IMGT germline references. Reads were removed for weak V/J assignments (E-value above 1e-6), missing CDR3, stop codons, out-of-frame junctions, or ambiguous translated residues. V3J clonotypes were defined as sequences sharing the same inferred V gene, J gene, and CDR3 amino acid sequence. The percentage overlap between two repertoires was calculated by dividing the number of shared unique clonotypes by the size of the smaller repertoire. Richness of each repertoire was evaluated using RTK rarefaction, the Chao1 estimator, and Recon v2.1 estimates of unobserved clonotypes. Generation probabilities were computed with OLGA for all TCRbeta clonotypes obtained by the gDNA method from four donors. What TCRdb holds here is the immuneACCESS table cut down to in-frame rearrangements. Part of the clones is not present; checked against another copy, under half of the missing clones reflect an unresolved V gene, and the others are unexplained. V and J calls and clone size come straight from that table; D and trimming were deduced from the DNA. Within this sample are 2 million or so clones, with about 95% of them counted one time only. The ten largest clones represent 0.13% of the sample.

The donors were healthy, HIV-negative adults who had no recently reported acute infections or vaccinations. Every donor was a Caucasian adult residing in Nashville, Tennessee, USA. CD4+ T cells were enriched through magnetic negative selection, after which naive cells were positively selected on CD45RA and the remaining negative fraction served as the memory subset. Blood was obtained by leukapheresis, after which PBMCs were separated by Ficoll-Histopaque density gradient centrifugation and cryopreserved in liquid nitrogen vapor phase. Analytical flow cytometry was used to check the purity and quantity of each magnetically sorted T cell population. Genomic DNA was isolated from every sorted fraction and measured by UV absorbance on a Nanodrop 2000c. Sequencing was performed on naive CD4+ T cells sorted from blood. The sample's cell subset or site label is to be understood as: CD45RA+ positively selected. The clonotype comes from a man between 18 and 29 years old in good health.

The CDR3 in this case is CAWSVGSNTEAFF. The bases are TGTGCCTGGAGTGTAGGGTCGAACACTGAAGCTTTCTTT. The sequence is built from TRBV30 and TRBJ1-1; confidence is insufficient to name the D gene. The CDR3 runs 13 residues from the cysteine to the phenylalanine. The kept DNA is CDR3 alone, 39 bases in frame from the first base. Sequences GTSNPN (CDR1) and SVGIG (CDR2) are obtained from the germline V gene (reference sequence). The V end loses 0 bases and the J end loses 1 base, and a stretch of 6 bases separates them.